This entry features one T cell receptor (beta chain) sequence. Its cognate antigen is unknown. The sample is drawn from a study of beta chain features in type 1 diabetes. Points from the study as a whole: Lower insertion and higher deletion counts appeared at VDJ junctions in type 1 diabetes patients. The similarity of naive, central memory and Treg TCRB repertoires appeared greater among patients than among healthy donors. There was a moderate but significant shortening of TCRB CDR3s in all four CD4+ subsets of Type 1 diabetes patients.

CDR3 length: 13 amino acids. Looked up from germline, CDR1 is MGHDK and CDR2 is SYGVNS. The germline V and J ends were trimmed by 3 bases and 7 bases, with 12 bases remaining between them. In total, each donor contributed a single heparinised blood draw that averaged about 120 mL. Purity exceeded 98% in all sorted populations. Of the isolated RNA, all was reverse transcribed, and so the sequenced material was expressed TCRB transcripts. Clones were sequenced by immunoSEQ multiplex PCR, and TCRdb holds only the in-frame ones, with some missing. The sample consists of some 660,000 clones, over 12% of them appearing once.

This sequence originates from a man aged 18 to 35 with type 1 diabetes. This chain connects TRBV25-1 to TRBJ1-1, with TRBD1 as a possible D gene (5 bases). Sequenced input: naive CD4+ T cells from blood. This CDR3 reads CASSDRTGVEAFF. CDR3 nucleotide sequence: TGTGCCAGCAGTGACCGGACGGGGGTTGAAGCTTTCTTT. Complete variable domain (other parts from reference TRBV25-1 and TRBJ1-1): EADIYQTPRYLVIGTGKKITLECSQTMGHDKMYWYQQDPGMELHLIHYSYGVNSTEKGDLSSESTVSRIRTEHFPLTLESARPSHTSQYLCASSDRTGVEAFFGQGTRLTVV.